Shown below are 5 T cell receptor beta chains from a single sample sequenced in a study of early T cells in non-severe SARS-CoV-2 infection. TCRdb re-derived calls from the 5' RACE reads in MiXCR, one entry per CDR3 protein. The sample carries tens of thousands of distinct CDR3 sequences, roughly 7.3% recorded once. Sequenced material: whole blood. These receptors all stem from an adult who was a healthcare worker with PCR-confirmed SARS-CoV-2 infection or an uninfected control (not recorded which).

This clonotype was observed many times. The genes are TRBV18 and TRBJ1-2; D unclear. Per the germline V gene, CDR1 is KGHSH and CDR2 is LQKENI. Deletions cut 2 bases from V and 3 bases from J, with 10 bases between. The CDR3 totals 14 residues. The CDR3 DNA reads as TGTGCCAGCTCACCAGTCTCGCCCGACTATGGCTACACCTTC. It yields the protein CASSPVSPDYGYTF.

J is TRBJ1-5 and V is TRBV24-1; unclear D gene. V lost 0 bases and J 3 bases, leaving 8 bases between the germline ends. The CDR3 length is 15 residues. CDR1 and CDR2 (germline): KGHDR, SFDVKD. The CDR3 nucleotides are TGTGCCACCAGTGATTTGCGGGGAGCCAATCAGCCCCAGCATTTT. Translation gives CATSDLRGANQPQHF.

At least ten counts were recorded for this clonotype. The rearrangement links TRBV14 to TRBJ2-1, with D perhaps matching TRBD2 (6 bases). Germline loops: CDR1 SGHDN, CDR2 FVKESK. The CDR3 runs 14 residues. The V gene lost 1 base and the J gene lost 10 bases, with 14 bases spanning the gap. CDR3 nucleotide sequence: TGTGCCAGCAGCCAAGTCAGCGGGTCTTTGGAGCAGTTCTTC. It specifies CASSQVSGSLEQFF.

The V and J genes are TRBV7-9 and TRBJ2-6; D is possibly TRBD1 or TRBD2 (6 bases each). The CDR3 covers 18 residues. V dropped 5 bases and J dropped 0 bases, with 17 bases sitting between them. Germline loops: CDR1 SEHNR, CDR2 FQNEAQ (reference sequence). The CDR3 nucleotides are TGTGCCAGCAGCATAAGCCGGGGGCCCTACTCTGGGGCCAACGTCCTGACTTTC. It translates to CASSISRGPYSGANVLTF.

This clonotype was seen at least ten times. V usage is TRBV29-1 and J usage is TRBJ2-3; a weak D match, TRBD2 (6 bases). The CDR3 is 14 residues long. Germline CDR1 is SQVTM and CDR2 is ANQGSEA. Trimming cost V 5 bases and J 5 bases, with 17 bases left between them. The CDR3 is CSVHGGASGDTQYF. CDR3 sequence (DNA): TGCAGCGTTCATGGCGGGGCGTCCGGAGATACGCAGTATTTT.